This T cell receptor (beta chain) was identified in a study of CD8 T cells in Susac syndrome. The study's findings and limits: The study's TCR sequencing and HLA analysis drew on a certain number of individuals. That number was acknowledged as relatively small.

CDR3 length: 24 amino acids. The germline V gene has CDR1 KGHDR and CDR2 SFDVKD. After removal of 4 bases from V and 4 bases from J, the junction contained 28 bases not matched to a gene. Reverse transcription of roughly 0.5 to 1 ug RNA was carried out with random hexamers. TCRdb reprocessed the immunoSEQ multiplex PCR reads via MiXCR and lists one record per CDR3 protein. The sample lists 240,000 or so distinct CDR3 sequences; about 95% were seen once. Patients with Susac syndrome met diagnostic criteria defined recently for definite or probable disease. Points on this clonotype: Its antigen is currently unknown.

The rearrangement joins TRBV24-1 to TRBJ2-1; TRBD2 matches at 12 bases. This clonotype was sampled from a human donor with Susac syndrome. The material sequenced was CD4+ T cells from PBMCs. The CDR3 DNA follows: TGTGCCACCAGTGACACAACCCCGGGACCTAGCGGGCAACGTACTAGCGGGAGGTACAATGAGCAGTTCTTC. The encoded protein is CATSDTTPGPSGQRTSGRYNEQFF.